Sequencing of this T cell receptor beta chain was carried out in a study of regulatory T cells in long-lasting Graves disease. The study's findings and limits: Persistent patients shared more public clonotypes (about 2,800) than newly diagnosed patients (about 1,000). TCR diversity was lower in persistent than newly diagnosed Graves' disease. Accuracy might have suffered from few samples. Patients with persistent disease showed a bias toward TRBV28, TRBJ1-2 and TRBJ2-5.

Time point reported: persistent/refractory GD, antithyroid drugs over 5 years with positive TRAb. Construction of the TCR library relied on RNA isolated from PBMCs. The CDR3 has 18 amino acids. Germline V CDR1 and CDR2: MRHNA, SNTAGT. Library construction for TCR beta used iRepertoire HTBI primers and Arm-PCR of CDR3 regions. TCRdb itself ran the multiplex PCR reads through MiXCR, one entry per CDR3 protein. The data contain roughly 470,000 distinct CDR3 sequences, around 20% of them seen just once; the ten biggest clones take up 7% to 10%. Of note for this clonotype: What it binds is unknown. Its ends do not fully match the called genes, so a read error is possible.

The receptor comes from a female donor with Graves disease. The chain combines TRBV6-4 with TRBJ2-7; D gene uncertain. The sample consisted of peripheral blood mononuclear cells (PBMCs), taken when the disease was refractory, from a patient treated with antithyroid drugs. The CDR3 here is CASSYSNLMSGYPYEQYF. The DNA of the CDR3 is TGTGCCAGCAGTTACTCCAATTTAATGTCAGGATATCCCTACGAGCAGTACTTC.